Presented here are 17 T cell receptor beta chains from one specimen sequenced in a study of cytomegalovirus exposure and HLA in healthy donors. The primer mix had 60 Vbeta and 13 Jbeta primers. Repertoires were generated with immunoSEQ multiplex PCR, while TCRdb's copy carries only in-frame clones and drops some. This sample lists about 31,000 clones; its ten largest clones have 4.8%. Specimen: PBMCs. Receptors originate from a female donor in good health and CMV-seronegative.

The chain carries TRBV18 and TRBJ1-2; 11 bases map to TRBD1. Trimming removed 3 bases from V and 8 bases from J; junction bases left unmatched: 8. Germline V gene lookup returns CDR1 KGHSH and CDR2 LQKENI. The CDR3 covers 15 residues. The CDR3 sequence is CASSPGDRGSEGYTF. For the CDR3, the DNA is TGTGCCAGCTCACCCGGGGACAGGGGGTCGGAGGGCTACACCTTC.

The V call is TRBV29-1, the J call TRBJ1-1, with unresolved D. The CDR3 sequence is 10 residues long. V dropped 6 bases and J dropped 6 bases, with 8 bases sitting between them. The germline CDR1 and CDR2 sequences are SQVTM and ANQGSEA. The CDR3 DNA reads TGCAGCGTGGCGGCAGCTGAAGCTTTCTTT. This translates into CSVAAAEAFF.

The chain joins TRBV28 to TRBJ2-7; D is possibly TRBD1 (6 bases). V lost 5 bases, J lost 0 bases, and 14 bases lay in between. This CDR3 spans 15 amino acids. CDR1 MDHEN and CDR2 SYDVKM come from the germline V gene. The CDR3 sequence: CASSPWDTRSYEQYF. The DNA of the CDR3 is TGTGCCAGCAGTCCTTGGGACACCCGCTCCTACGAGCAGTACTTC.

This chain connects TRBV25-1 to TRBJ1-1, with 8 nucleotides matching TRBD1. This CDR3 contains 14 residues. The germline V gene has CDR1 MGHDK and CDR2 SYGVNS. The V gene end was trimmed by 4 bases and the J gene end by 4 bases; junction bases not matched to a gene: 5. The CDR3 is CASSGQGLVTEAFF. The CDR3 region has the DNA TGTGCCAGCAGTGGACAGGGGTTGGTCACTGAAGCTTTCTTT. Together with reference TRBV25-1 and TRBJ1-1, the CDR3 gives the full variable domain: EADIYQTPRYLVIGTGKKITLECSQTMGHDKMYWYQQDPGMELHLIHYSYGVNSTEKGDLSSESTVSRIRTEHFPLTLESARPSHTSQYLCASSGQGLVTEAFFGQGTRLTVV.

The rearrangement joins TRBV28 to TRBJ1-2; D is uncertain. The CDR3 covers 13 residues. Germline V gene sequence: CDR1 MDHEN, CDR2 SYDVKM. Trimming left V 2 bases short and J 2 bases short, with 6 bases between. CDR3 sequence (DNA): TGTGCCAGCAGTTTACAGACAAACTATGGCTACACCTTC. This codes for CASSLQTNYGYTF.

The V gene is TRBV5-1, the J gene TRBJ2-7; the match to TRBD1 covers 8 bases. The ends lost 1 base at V and 2 bases at J; junction bases unmatched: 5. The V gene's germline CDR1 is SGHRS and CDR2 YFSETQ. This CDR3 has 15 residues. The CDR3 here is CASSLRPGGTYEQYF. CDR3 coding DNA: TGCGCCAGCAGCTTGCGTCCAGGGGGCACCTACGAGCAGTACTTC.

J is TRBJ1-2 and V is TRBV6-5, with 10 bases that match TRBD1. This CDR3 comprises 15 residues. In germline, CDR1 is MNHEY, CDR2 SVGAGI. The V and J ends lost 0 bases and 3 bases, in that order; junction bases with no gene match: 1. The CDR3 DNA reads TGTGCCAGCAGTTACTCGGGGACAGGGGACTATGGCTACACCTTC. Translating gives CASSYSGTGDYGYTF.

The chain couples TRBV4-3 to TRBJ2-5; the match to TRBD1 covers 9 bases. The V gene end was trimmed by 2 bases and the J gene end by 4 bases; junction bases not matched to a gene: 11. Germline V gives CDR1 LGHNA, CDR2 YSLEER. CDR3 length: 17 residues. CDR3 sequence reads: CASSQHQQGAGGETQYF. The CDR3 DNA sequence: TGCGCCAGCAGCCAACACCAACAGGGGGCGGGCGGAGAGACCCAGTACTTC.

This sequence joins TRBV12-5 and TRBJ2-5; no clear D gene. The CDR3 runs 11 residues. V lost 6 bases, J lost 2 bases, and 4 bases lay in between. CDR1 is LGHNT, CDR2 FRNRAP, per germline. This CDR3 is CASGTQETQYF. In DNA form, the CDR3 reads TGTGCTAGTGGGACACAAGAGACCCAGTACTTC.

Points on this clone: Other DNA variants within this sample encode the same CDR3. The V call is TRBV6-4, the J call TRBJ2-3; 7 bases are shared with TRBD2. The germline CDR1 and CDR2 sequences are MRHNA and SNTAGT. The CDR3 is 14 residues long. The V gene end was trimmed by 0 bases and the J gene end by 4 bases; junction bases not matched to a gene: 1. The CDR3 is CASSDSGGADTQYF. The CDR3, as DNA: TGTGCCAGCAGTGACTCGGGGGGGGCAGATACGCAGTATTTT.

This sequence joins TRBV7-2 and TRBJ2-5; 15 nucleotides match TRBD2. With 5 bases clipped from V and 3 bases from J, the junction kept 4 bases outside the gene matches. This CDR3 comprises 16 residues. The germline V gene has CDR1 SGHTA and CDR2 FQGNSA. The CDR3 region is CASSAWTSGGEETQYF. DNA for the CDR3: TGTGCCAGCAGCGCCTGGACTAGCGGGGGGGAAGAGACCCAGTACTTC.

The chain carries TRBV5-1 and TRBJ1-6; 8 bases are shared with TRBD1. Germline V CDR1 and CDR2: SGHRS, YFSETQ. This CDR3 region has 15 residues. J gave up 9 bases and V 0 bases, and 5 bases lay outside the gene matches. The CDR3 loop reads CASSLEGTGSSPLHF. Here the CDR3 DNA reads TGCGCCAGCAGCTTGGAAGGGACAGGTAGTTCACCCCTCCACTTT.

The J gene is TRBJ1-2, the V gene TRBV5-4; the D gene is possibly TRBD1 (6 bases). CDR1 is SGHNT, CDR2 YYREEE, per germline (reference sequence). V was cut by 2 bases and J by 5 bases, with 16 bases left in between. The CDR3 covers 15 residues. CDR3 sequence reads: CASSFGQRETYGYTF. DNA of the CDR3: TGTGCCAGCAGCTTCGGACAGAGAGAGACTTATGGCTACACCTTC.

The chain couples TRBV4-3 to TRBJ2-3; TRBD2 aligns across 12 bases. After removal of 2 bases from V and 6 bases from J, the junction contained 9 bases not matched to a gene. The V gene's germline CDR1 is LGHNA and CDR2 YSLEER. CDR3 length equals 17 residues. The CDR3 spells CASSQRVLAGGRDTQYF. In DNA form, the CDR3 reads TGCGCCAGCAGCCAACGCGTCCTAGCGGGGGGGCGCGATACGCAGTATTTT.

The chain uses TRBV29-1 and TRBJ1-2; 11 positions agree with TRBD1. This CDR3 has 15 amino acids. After removal of 1 base from V and 8 bases from J, the junction contained 9 bases not matched to a gene. Germline V CDR1 and CDR2: SQVTM, ANQGSEA. The DNA for the CDR3 is TGCAGCGTTGAAGGGGTTGGGACAGGGGGACGAGGCTACACCTTC. It yields the protein CSVEGVGTGGRGYTF.

The chain links TRBV13 to TRBJ2-5; D may be TRBD2 (6 bases). The ends were cut back, 5 bases at V and 0 bases at J, with 7 bases in the middle. This CDR3 spans 13 amino acids. The germline V gene has CDR1 PRHDT and CDR2 FYEKMQ (reference sequence). This chain's CDR3 is CASSRGYQETQYF. The DNA of the CDR3 is TGTGCCAGCAGCCGGGGGTACCAAGAGACCCAGTACTTC.

V usage is TRBV27 and J usage is TRBJ2-7; a possible D gene is TRBD2 (5 bases). The V end was cut by 5 bases, the J end by 2 bases, with 16 bases between. This CDR3 region has 15 residues. CDR1 MNHEY and CDR2 SMNVEV come from the germline V gene (reference sequence). The CDR3 loop reads CASSPRGVEAYEQYF. The CDR3 nucleotides read TGTGCCAGCAGTCCCCGAGGAGTGGAGGCCTACGAGCAGTACTTC.